Below, 21 T cell receptor beta chains from the same sample are listed, as sequenced in a study of blood T cell repertoires in COVID-19. The protocol was immunoSEQ multiplex PCR, while the TCRdb copy is restricted to in-frame clones and leaves out a portion. Among some 200,000 clones listed, about 91% were seen once. Source material: peripheral blood. The receptor set was obtained from a man aged 30-40 years with acute or convalescent COVID-19.

The chain carries TRBV7-9 and TRBJ2-2; unclear D gene. The CDR3 is 14 residues long. Trimming took 1 base from V and 6 from J, leaving 9 bases between them. Germline assignment: CDR1 SEHNR and CDR2 FQNEAQ (reference sequence). The CDR3 region is CASSLVPVPGELFF. As DNA, the CDR3 is TGTGCCAGCAGCTTAGTTCCGGTCCCCGGGGAGCTGTTTTTT.

The V gene is TRBV5-1, the J gene TRBJ2-5, with 9 bases fitting TRBD1. Germline CDR1 and CDR2: SGHRS and YFSETQ. There are 14 residues in the CDR3. V dropped 2 bases and J dropped 5; count of bases not matched to a gene: 4. CDR3 protein: CASSLQGARETQYF. Here the CDR3 DNA reads TGCGCCAGCAGCTTACAGGGGGCCAGGGAGACCCAGTACTTC. The full variable domain, completed using reference TRBV5-1 and TRBJ2-5, is KAGVTQTPRYLIKTRGQQVTLSCSPISGHRSVSWYQQTPGQGLQFLFEYFSETQRNKGNFPGRFSGRQFSNSRSEMNVSTLELGDSALYLCASSLQGARETQYFGPGTRLLVL.

The chain joins TRBV6-5 to TRBJ1-5, with 9 bases aligning to TRBD1. Trimming removed 6 bases from V and 3 bases from J; junction bases left unmatched: 0. This CDR3 has 13 residues. Per germline, CDR1 MNHEY and CDR2 SVGAGI. Here the CDR3 reads CASRQGANQPQHF. CDR3 bases: TGTGCCAGCAGACAGGGGGCCAATCAGCCCCAGCATTTT.

The rearrangement joins TRBV6-1 to TRBJ1-2, with TRBD1 as a possible D gene (5 bases). The V gene's germline CDR1 is MNHNS and CDR2 SASEGT. This CDR3 spans 13 amino acids. V was shortened by 0 bases and J by 5 bases, with 7 bases between the two germline ends. The chain's CDR3 is CASSEAGGYGYTF. The CDR3, as DNA: TGTGCCAGCAGTGAAGCCGGGGGGTATGGCTACACCTTC.

The genes are TRBV6-4 and TRBJ2-1, with TRBD2 matching 13 bases. In germline, CDR1 is MRHNA, CDR2 SNTAGT. The J segment lost 0 bases and the V segment lost 4 bases, leaving 6 bases of the junction unmatched. The CDR3 runs 18 residues. CDR3 sequence: CASSAGLAGVSSYNEQFF. CDR3 DNA: TGTGCCAGCAGTGCAGGACTAGCGGGAGTAAGCTCCTACAATGAGCAGTTCTTC.

This clone was recorded a few times. J is TRBJ2-5 and V is TRBV4-2; D is uncertain. The CDR3 is made up of 16 amino acids. The V end was cut by 4 bases, the J end by 5 bases, with 20 bases between. CDR1 and CDR2 (germline): LGHNA, YNFKEQ. The CDR3 nucleotides read TGTGCCAGCAGCCGCGTCTCGGCGGATTTAAGGGAGACCCAGTACTTC. Amino acids: CASSRVSADLRETQYF.

This clone was counted a single time. The chain recombines TRBV7-3 with TRBJ2-1; 13 bases map to TRBD2. CDR1 and CDR2 from the germline V gene are SGHTA and FQGTGA. V gave up 5 bases and J gave up 6 bases; unmatched junction bases: 4. CDR3 length equals 15 residues. The CDR3 is CASSRTSGSGNEQFF. The CDR3 DNA sequence: TGTGCCAGCAGCCGGACTAGCGGGAGTGGCAATGAGCAGTTCTTC.

This clone was recorded once. The CDR3 protein is CASSLSQGNTEAFF. Written as DNA, the CDR3 is TGTGCCAGCAGCTTAAGCCAGGGGAACACTGAAGCTTTCTTT. The chain uses TRBV7-2 and TRBJ1-1; possible D gene TRBD1, 5 bases. This CDR3 comprises 14 residues. The germline V gene has CDR1 SGHTA and CDR2 FQGNSA. Trimming left V 2 bases short and J 1 base short, with 8 bases between.

The rearrangement uses TRBV5-4 and TRBJ2-7, with no clear D. V shed 5 bases and J shed 1 base, with 13 bases lying between them. The CDR3 runs to 14 residues. The germline gives CDR1 SGHNT, CDR2 YYREEE (reference sequence). CDR3 residues: CASSSEARSYEQYF. In DNA, the CDR3 is TGTGCCAGCAGTTCCGAGGCCAGATCCTACGAGCAGTACTTC.

The CDR3 DNA is TGTGCCACCAGTGACCCCCGAGGGACCCAGTACTTC. This codes for CATSDPRGTQYF. V is TRBV24-1 and J is TRBJ2-5; D ambiguous. This CDR3 spans 12 amino acids. Germline loops: CDR1 KGHDR, CDR2 SFDVKD. Trimming stripped 4 bases from V and 7 bases from J, with 9 bases between.

The chain joins TRBV7-9 to TRBJ2-2, with 10 bases aligning to TRBD2. Per the germline V gene, CDR1 is SEHNR and CDR2 is FQNEAQ (reference sequence). This CDR3 contains 16 residues. Germline trimming cut 3 bases from V and 2 bases from J; bases unmatched to any gene: 3. CDR3 DNA: TGTGCCAGCAGCTTTGGACTAGCGGTTAACACCGGGGAGCTGTTTTTT. Amino acid sequence: CASSFGLAVNTGELFF.

The chain links TRBV6-5 to TRBJ2-1; D may be TRBD1 (6 bases). From germline, CDR1 is MNHEY and CDR2 SVGAGI. Trimming pared 6 bases from V and 2 bases from J, leaving 14 bases between. This CDR3 has 15 amino acids. The CDR3 DNA reads as TGTGCCAGCAGCCACCGACAGGCCACCTACAATGAGCAGTTCTTC. It encodes CASSHRQATYNEQFF.

This chain links TRBV5-1 with TRBJ2-5, with a tentative D call TRBD1 (5 bases). CDR3 length: 14 amino acids. Trimming removed 5 bases at V and 3 bases at J, with 14 bases between. CDR1 is SGHRS and CDR2 is YFSETQ in the germline V gene. DNA for the CDR3: TGCGCCAGCAGTAGCCAGGGCCCTGAAGAGACCCAGTACTTC. It is translated as CASSSQGPEETQYF.

The chain carries TRBV18 and TRBJ2-2; a weak D match, TRBD1 (6 bases). The CDR3 has 13 amino acids. Germline lookup yields CDR1 KGHSH and CDR2 LQKENI. V lost 1 base to trimming and J lost 6 bases, with 6 bases between them. The CDR3 DNA reads as TGTGCCAGCTCACCACAGGGGGCCGGGGAGCTGTTTTTT. This translates into CASSPQGAGELFF. Together with reference TRBV18 and TRBJ2-2, the CDR3 gives the full variable domain: NAGVMQNPRHLVRRRGQEARLRCSPMKGHSHVYWYRQLPEEGLKFMVYLQKENIIDESGMPKERFSAEFPKEGPSILRIQQVVRGDSAAYFCASSPQGAGELFFGEGSRLTVL.

This clone came up once. The chain has TRBV9 and TRBJ2-7, with 11 bases that match TRBD2. CDR3 length equals 16 residues. CDR1 and CDR2 from the germline V gene are SGDLS and YYNGEE. The V segment lost 4 bases and the J segment 1 base; nucleotides outside the gene matches: 7. In DNA form, the CDR3 reads TGTGCCAGCAGCCTAATGACTAGCGGGAAGTCCTACGAGCAGTACTTC. This codes for CASSLMTSGKSYEQYF. Variable domain in full (rest from reference TRBV9 and TRBJ2-7): DSGVTQTPKHLITATGQRVTLRCSPRSGDLSVYWYQQSLDQGLQFLIQYYNGEERAKGNILERFSAQQFPDLHSELNLSSLELGDSALYFCASSLMTSGKSYEQYFGPGTRLTVT.

The CDR3 loop is CASSEDPGLSGYTF. For the CDR3, the DNA is TGTGCCAGCAGTGAAGATCCGGGATTGAGCGGCTACACCTTC. The chain links TRBV6-1 to TRBJ1-2, with D unresolved. The germline V and J ends were trimmed by 1 base and 8 bases, with 14 bases remaining between them. The germline gives CDR1 MNHNS, CDR2 SASEGT. The CDR3 loop spans 14 amino acids.

This clone has just one count. V and J are TRBV19 and TRBJ1-6; TRBD1 matches at 7 bases. Germline V gene sequence: CDR1 LNHDA, CDR2 SQIVND (reference sequence). V lost 5 bases to trimming and J lost 7 bases; unmatched junction nucleotides: 5. The CDR3 totals 14 residues. The CDR3 coding sequence is TGTGCCAGTAGTTTGGGACAGAGAAATTCACCCCTCCACTTT. Its translation is CASSLGQRNSPLHF.

V and J are TRBV5-1 and TRBJ1-5, with a possible D match to TRBD1 (5 bases). V was shortened by 1 base and J by 4 bases, with 9 bases between the two germline ends. CDR1 and CDR2 from the germline V gene are SGHRS and YFSETQ. This CDR3 is built from 14 residues. CDR3 nucleotides: TGCGCCAGCAGCTTGACAGGAACTAATCAGCCCCAGCATTTT. Encoded protein: CASSLTGTNQPQHF.

This clone was found once. The V call is TRBV9, the J call TRBJ2-2; no clear D. The CDR3 loop spans 15 amino acids. Germline CDR1 is SGDLS and CDR2 is YYNGEE. V lost 0 bases to trimming and J lost 1 base, with 7 bases between them. CDR3 nucleotides: TGTGCCAGCAGCGTAGAATCCAGGAACACCGGGGAGCTGTTTTTT. Translation: CASSVESRNTGELFF.

The chain combines TRBV28 with TRBJ1-5; D not resolved. V was shortened by 6 bases and J by 3 bases, with 12 bases between the two germline ends. Per the germline V gene, CDR1 is MDHEN and CDR2 is SYDVKM. This CDR3 has 14 residues. The DNA for the CDR3 is TGTGCCAGCAGCATGAGGGCGCTCAATCAGCCCCAGCATTTT. This translates into CASSMRALNQPQHF.

This clone is a singleton in its sample. The rearrangement joins TRBV6-5 to TRBJ1-4; weak D call: TRBD1 (6 bases). Trimming pared 11 bases from V and 2 bases from J, leaving 12 bases between. The CDR3 runs to 13 residues. The germline CDR1 and CDR2 sequences are MNHEY and SVGAGI. The CDR3 reads CAGRGGTNEKLFF. The DNA of the CDR3 is TGTGCCGGCCGAGGGGGTACTAATGAAAAACTGTTTTTT.